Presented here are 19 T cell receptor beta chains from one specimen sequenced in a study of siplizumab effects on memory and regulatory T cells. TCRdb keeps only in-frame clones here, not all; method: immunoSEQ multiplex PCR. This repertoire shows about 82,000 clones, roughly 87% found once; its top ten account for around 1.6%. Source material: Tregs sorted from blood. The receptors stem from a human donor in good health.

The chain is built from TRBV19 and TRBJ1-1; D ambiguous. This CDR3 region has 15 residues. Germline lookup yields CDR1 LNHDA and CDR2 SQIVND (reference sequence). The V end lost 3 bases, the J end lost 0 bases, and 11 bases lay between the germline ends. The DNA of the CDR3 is TGTGCCAGTAGTATGACGGCCTCTCTGAACACTGAAGCTTTCTTT. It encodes CASSMTASLNTEAFF.

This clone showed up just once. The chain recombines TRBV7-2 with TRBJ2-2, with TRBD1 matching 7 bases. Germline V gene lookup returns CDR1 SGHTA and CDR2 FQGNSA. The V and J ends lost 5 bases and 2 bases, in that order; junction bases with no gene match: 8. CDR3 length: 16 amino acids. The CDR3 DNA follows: TGTGCCAGCAGCCTTAGCCGGGACAGAAACACCGGGGAGCTGTTTTTT. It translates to CASSLSRDRNTGELFF.

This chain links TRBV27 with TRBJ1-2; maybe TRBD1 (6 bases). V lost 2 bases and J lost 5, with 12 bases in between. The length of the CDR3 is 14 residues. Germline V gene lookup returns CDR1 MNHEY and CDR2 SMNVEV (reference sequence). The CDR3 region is CASSLAGTIYGYTF. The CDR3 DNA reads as TGTGCCAGCAGTTTAGCCGGGACAATATATGGCTACACCTTC.

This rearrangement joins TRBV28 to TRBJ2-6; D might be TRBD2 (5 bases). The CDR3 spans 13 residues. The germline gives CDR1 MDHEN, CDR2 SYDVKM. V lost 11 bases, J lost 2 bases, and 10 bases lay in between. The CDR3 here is CAGLGAGANVLTF. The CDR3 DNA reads TGTGCCGGCCTCGGGGCTGGGGCCAACGTCCTGACTTTC.

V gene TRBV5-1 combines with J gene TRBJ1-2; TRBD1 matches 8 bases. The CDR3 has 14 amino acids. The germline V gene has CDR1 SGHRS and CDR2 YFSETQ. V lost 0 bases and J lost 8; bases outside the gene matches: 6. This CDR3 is CASSLEQGAKGYTF. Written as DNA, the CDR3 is TGCGCCAGCAGCTTGGAGCAGGGGGCGAAGGGCTACACCTTC.

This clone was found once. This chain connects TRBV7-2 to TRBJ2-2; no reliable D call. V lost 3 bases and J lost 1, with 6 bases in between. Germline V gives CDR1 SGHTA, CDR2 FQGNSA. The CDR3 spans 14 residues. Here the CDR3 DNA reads TGTGCCAGCAGCTTCCTGGGGAACACCGGGGAGCTGTTTTTT. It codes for CASSFLGNTGELFF.

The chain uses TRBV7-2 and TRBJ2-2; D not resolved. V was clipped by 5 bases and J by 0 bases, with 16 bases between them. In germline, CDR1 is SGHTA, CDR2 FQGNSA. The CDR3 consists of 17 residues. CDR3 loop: CASSLTYLEANTGELFF. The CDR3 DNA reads TGTGCCAGCAGCCTTACATACTTAGAAGCGAACACCGGGGAGCTGTTTTTT.

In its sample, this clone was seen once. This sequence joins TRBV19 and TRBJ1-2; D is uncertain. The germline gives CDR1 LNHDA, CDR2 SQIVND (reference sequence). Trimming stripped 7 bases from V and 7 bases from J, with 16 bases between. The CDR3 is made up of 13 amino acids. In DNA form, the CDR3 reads TGTGCCAGTATCGCCGGGAGCGGCGGTGGCTACACCTTC. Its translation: CASIAGSGGGYTF.

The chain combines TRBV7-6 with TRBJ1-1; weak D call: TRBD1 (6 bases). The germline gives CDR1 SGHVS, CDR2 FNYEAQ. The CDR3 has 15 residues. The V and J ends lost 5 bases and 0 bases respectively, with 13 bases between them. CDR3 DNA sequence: TGTGCCAGCAGCACAGGGACGCCAATGAACACTGAAGCTTTCTTT. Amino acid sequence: CASSTGTPMNTEAFF.

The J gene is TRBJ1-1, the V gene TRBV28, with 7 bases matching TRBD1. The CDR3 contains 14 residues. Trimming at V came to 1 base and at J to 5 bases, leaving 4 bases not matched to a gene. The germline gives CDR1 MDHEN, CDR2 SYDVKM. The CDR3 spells CASSLSQGGTEAFF. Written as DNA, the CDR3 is TGTGCCAGCAGTTTATCCCAGGGGGGGACTGAAGCTTTCTTT.

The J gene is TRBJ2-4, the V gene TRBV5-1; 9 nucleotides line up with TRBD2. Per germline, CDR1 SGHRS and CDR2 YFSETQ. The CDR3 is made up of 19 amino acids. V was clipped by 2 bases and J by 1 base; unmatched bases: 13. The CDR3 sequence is CASSFSLAGTGSAKNIQYF. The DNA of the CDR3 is TGCGCCAGCAGCTTTTCGCTAGCGGGAACCGGTTCGGCCAAAAACATTCAGTACTTC.

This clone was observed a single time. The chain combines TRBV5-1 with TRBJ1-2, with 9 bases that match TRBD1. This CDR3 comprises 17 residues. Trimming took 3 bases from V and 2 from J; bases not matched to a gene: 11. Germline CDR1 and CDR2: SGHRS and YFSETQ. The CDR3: CASSWGTGSNKNYGYTF. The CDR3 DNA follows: TGCGCCAGCAGCTGGGGGACAGGGAGTAACAAAAACTATGGCTACACCTTC.

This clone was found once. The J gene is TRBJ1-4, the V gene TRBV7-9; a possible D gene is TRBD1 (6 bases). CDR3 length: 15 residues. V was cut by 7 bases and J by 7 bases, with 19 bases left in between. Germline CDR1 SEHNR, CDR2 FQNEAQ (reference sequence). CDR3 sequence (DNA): TGTGCCAGCAACAAACAGGGAGCGTTGCGTGAAAAACTGTTTTTT. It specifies CASNKQGALREKLFF.

The CDR3 DNA reads TGCGCCAGCAGCTTGGTGCAGGGACTCTTACAAGAGACCCAGTACTTC. Amino acid sequence: CASSLVQGLLQETQYF. This chain links TRBV5-1 with TRBJ2-5; possible D gene TRBD2, 6 bases. Germline CDR1 SGHRS, CDR2 YFSETQ. The length of the CDR3 is 16 residues. V dropped 0 bases and J dropped 2 bases, with 14 bases sitting between them.

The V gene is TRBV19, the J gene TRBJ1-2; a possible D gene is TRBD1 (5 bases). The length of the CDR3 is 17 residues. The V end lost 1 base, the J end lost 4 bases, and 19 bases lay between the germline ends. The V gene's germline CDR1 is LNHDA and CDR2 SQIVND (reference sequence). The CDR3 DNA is TGTGCCAGTAGTATAGGAGGAGACAGATTATATGTCTATGGCTACACCTTC. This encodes CASSIGGDRLYVYGYTF.

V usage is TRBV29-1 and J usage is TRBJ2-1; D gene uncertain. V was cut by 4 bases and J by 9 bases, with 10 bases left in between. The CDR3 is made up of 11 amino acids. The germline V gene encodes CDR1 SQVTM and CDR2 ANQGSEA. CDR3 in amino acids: CSVGPRSEQFF. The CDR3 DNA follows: TGCAGCGTTGGCCCTCGGAGTGAGCAGTTCTTC.

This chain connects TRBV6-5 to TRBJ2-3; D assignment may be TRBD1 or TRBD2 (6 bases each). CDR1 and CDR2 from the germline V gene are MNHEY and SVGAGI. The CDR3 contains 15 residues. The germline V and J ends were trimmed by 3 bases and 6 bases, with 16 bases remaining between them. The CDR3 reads CASSYTRTGGDTQYF. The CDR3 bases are TGTGCCAGCAGTTATACCAGGACCGGGGGCGATACGCAGTATTTT.

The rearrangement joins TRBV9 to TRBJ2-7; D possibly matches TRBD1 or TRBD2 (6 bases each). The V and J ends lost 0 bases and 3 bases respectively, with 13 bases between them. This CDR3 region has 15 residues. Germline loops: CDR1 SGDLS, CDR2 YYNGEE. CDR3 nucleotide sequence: TGTGCCAGCAGCGTAGGGGGGGCCGGCTACTACGAGCAGTACTTC. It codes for CASSVGGAGYYEQYF.

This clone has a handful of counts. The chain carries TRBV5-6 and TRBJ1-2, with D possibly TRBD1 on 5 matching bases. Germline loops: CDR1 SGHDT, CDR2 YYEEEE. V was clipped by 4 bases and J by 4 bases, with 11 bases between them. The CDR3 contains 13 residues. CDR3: CASSQRRVYGYTF. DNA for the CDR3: TGTGCCAGCAGCCAGCGCAGGGTCTATGGCTACACCTTC.